A single sample is the source of the 24 T cell receptor beta chains below, sequenced in a study of blood T cell dynamics during melanoma immunotherapy. Time point in this sample: pre-treatment baseline. TCRdb's copy holds only in-frame clones and misses some; the assay was immunoSEQ multiplex PCR. The sample has more than 15,000 clones; about 83% are singletons. The sample consisted of blood, taken from a patient treated with checkpoint blockade. These receptors all stem from a human donor with melanoma.

This chain connects TRBV28 to TRBJ2-7, with TRBD2 matching over 7 bases. Germline lookup yields CDR1 MDHEN and CDR2 SYDVKM. Trimming cost V 3 bases and J 1 base; bases outside gene matches: 6. The CDR3 runs to 15 residues. The CDR3 spells CASSLERRGSYEQYF. The CDR3 bases are TGTGCCAGCAGTTTGGAACGGCGGGGGTCCTACGAGCAGTACTTC.

CDR3 loop: CASSEQGQGSYEQYF. The CDR3 nucleotides read TGTGCCAGCAGTGAACAGGGGCAGGGATCCTACGAGCAGTACTTC. The V and J genes are TRBV2 and TRBJ2-7; the D gene is possibly TRBD1 (6 bases). V shed 2 bases and J shed 1 base, with 12 bases lying between them. Germline CDR1 and CDR2: SNHLY and FYNNEI. The CDR3 runs to 15 residues. The entire variable domain, with the rest obtained from reference TRBV2 and TRBJ2-7, is as follows: EPEVTQTPSHQVTQMGQEVILRCVPISNHLYFYWYRQILGQKVEFLVSFYNNEISEKSEIFDDQFSVERPDGSNFTLKIRSTKLEDSAMYFCASSEQGQGSYEQYFGPGTRLTVT.

The chain combines TRBV6-6 with TRBJ2-3, with TRBD2 as a possible D gene (5 bases). This CDR3 region has 15 residues. V gave up 0 bases and J gave up 1 base, with 8 bases separating them. Germline V lookup: CDR1 MNHNY, CDR2 SVGAGI (reference sequence). CDR3 in amino acids: CASSYSGEGTDTQYF. DNA for the CDR3: TGTGCCAGCAGTTACTCGGGAGAAGGCACAGATACGCAGTATTTT.

The V gene is TRBV29-1, the J gene TRBJ2-7; 7 nucleotides line up with TRBD2. Germline lookup yields CDR1 SQVTM and CDR2 ANQGSEA. V lost 5 bases to trimming and J lost 6 bases; unmatched junction nucleotides: 13. The CDR3 is made up of 14 amino acids. In DNA form, the CDR3 reads TGCAGCGTTCGTCAGGCTAGCGGTTCTTCCGAGCAGTACTTC. Translating gives CSVRQASGSSEQYF.

This sequence joins TRBV2 and TRBJ2-2; D perhaps matches TRBD2 (6 bases). The germline V gene has CDR1 SNHLY and CDR2 FYNNEI. CDR3 size: 18 residues. Deletions cut 4 bases from V and 1 base from J, with 19 bases between. The CDR3 loop reads CASSVPTGGNLNTGELFF. The CDR3, as DNA: TGTGCCAGCAGTGTCCCGACCGGGGGAAACTTGAACACCGGGGAGCTGTTTTTT.

The CDR3 loop reads CASSLEGHNEQFF. For the CDR3, the DNA is TGTGCCAGCAGCTTGGAGGGGCACAATGAGCAGTTCTTC. The genes are TRBV5-6 and TRBJ2-1; perhaps TRBD1 as D (5 bases). Trimming removed 0 bases at V and 5 bases at J, with 6 bases between. Germline lookup yields CDR1 SGHDT and CDR2 YYEEEE. The CDR3 covers 13 residues. Variable domain in full (rest from reference TRBV5-6 and TRBJ2-1): DAGVTQSPTHLIKTRGQQVTLRCSPKSGHDTVSWYQQALGQGPQFIFQYYEEEERQRGNFPDRFSGHQFPNYSSELNVNALLLGDSALYLCASSLEGHNEQFFGPGTRLTVL.

This clone showed up just once. The chain combines TRBV6-1 with TRBJ2-7; D is uncertain. CDR1 MNHNS and CDR2 SASEGT come from the germline V gene. Trimming took 3 bases from V and 0 from J, leaving 6 bases between them. The CDR3 sequence is 13 residues long. For the CDR3, the DNA is TGTGCCAGCAGTGAGCAGAACTCCTACGAGCAGTACTTC. It encodes CASSEQNSYEQYF.

About this clone: Likely a read error: the CDR3 ends without its conserved phenylalanine or tryptophan. The DNA is left out, because the CDR3 cannot be placed on it with certainty; the CDR3 is given as TCRdb lists it. V and J are TRBV28 and TRBJ1-1; TRBD1, the table's D call, was not compared with the DNA. Including both end residues, the CDR3 is 12 amino acids long. Germline V gene sequence: CDR1 MDHEN, CDR2 SYDVKM. CDR3 in amino acids: CASSPADRGFSV.

This sequence joins TRBV28 and TRBJ1-5; TRBD1 matches 10 bases. Germline values: CDR1 MDHEN, CDR2 SYDVKM. The CDR3 runs 15 residues. V was pared by 6 bases and J by 0 bases, with 2 bases of the junction left unmatched. In DNA form, the CDR3 reads TGTGCCAGCAGGACAGGGGGCTCTAGCAATCAGCCCCAGCATTTT. It is translated as CASRTGGSSNQPQHF.

The chain couples TRBV19 to TRBJ2-2; 15 bases agree with TRBD2. The ends lost 5 bases at V and 2 bases at J; junction bases unmatched: 9. In germline, CDR1 is LNHDA, CDR2 SQIVND (reference sequence). The CDR3 totals 19 residues. The CDR3 reads CASSRERTSGRGNTGELFF. DNA for the CDR3: TGTGCCAGTAGTCGAGAACGGACTAGCGGGAGGGGAAACACCGGGGAGCTGTTTTTT.

The chain links TRBV27 to TRBJ2-3; TRBD2 aligns across 12 bases. CDR3 length equals 16 residues. Germline-derived CDR1 and CDR2 are MNHEY and SMNVEV (reference sequence). The ends lost 6 bases at V and 5 bases at J; junction bases unmatched: 9. This CDR3 is CASRPRLAGVQDTQYF. CDR3 bases: TGTGCCAGCAGACCTCGACTAGCGGGAGTTCAAGATACGCAGTATTTT.

The chain links TRBV5-1 to TRBJ2-3, with TRBD1 identical over 9 bases. The CDR3 is 16 amino acids. Germline CDR1 reads SGHRS; CDR2 reads YFSETQ. V lost 4 bases and J lost 2; bases outside the gene matches: 8. CDR3 nucleotide sequence: TGCGCCAGCAGCATCCGGGACAGGGTTAACACAGATACGCAGTATTTT. Amino acids: CASSIRDRVNTDTQYF. The whole variable domain, filled in from reference TRBV5-1 and TRBJ2-3, reads KAGVTQTPRYLIKTRGQQVTLSCSPISGHRSVSWYQQTPGQGLQFLFEYFSETQRNKGNFPGRFSGRQFSNSRSEMNVSTLELGDSALYLCASSIRDRVNTDTQYFGPGTRLTVL.

The rearrangement joins TRBV7-3 to TRBJ1-2; D perhaps matches TRBD1 (5 bases). The CDR3 is made up of 13 amino acids. The V end lost 1 base, the J end lost 5 bases, and 8 bases lay between the germline ends. The germline gives CDR1 SGHTA, CDR2 FQGTGA. In nucleotides, the CDR3 is TGTGCCAGCAGCTTAATTGGGGGGTATGGCTACACCTTC. This translates into CASSLIGGYGYTF.

This chain connects TRBV10-3 to TRBJ2-7; D is perhaps TRBD2 (5 bases). Germline V gene data show CDR1 as ENHRY and CDR2 as SYGVKD. With 1 base removed from V and 7 bases from J, the gap between germline ends came to 20 bases. This CDR3 has 16 residues. The CDR3 nucleotides read TGTGCCATCAGTGAGTTCCCTGTGGGAGCGGTTAAAGAGCAGTACTTC. Residues: CAISEFPVGAVKEQYF.

The chain recombines TRBV7-9 with TRBJ1-1; the D is unclear. The germline gives CDR1 SEHNR, CDR2 FQNEAQ (reference sequence). Trimming left V 3 bases short and J 1 base short, with 6 bases between. The CDR3 has 13 amino acids. In nucleotides, the CDR3 is TGTGCCAGCAGCTTGGTGGCGAACACTGAAGCTTTCTTT. Protein sequence: CASSLVANTEAFF.

For this clone: The junction departs from germline at one end; a sequencing error may be responsible. The V call is TRBV7-7, the J call TRBJ2-1; 7 bases are shared with TRBD2. Germline V CDR1 and CDR2: SSHAT, FNYEAQ (reference sequence). The CDR3 sequence is 14 residues long. The CDR3 loop is CASSLGEGSSEQFF. CDR3 DNA sequence: TGTGCTAGCAGCTTAGGGGAGGGGAGTAGTGAGCAGTTCTTC.

The rearrangement links TRBV28 to TRBJ2-5, with D unresolved. Germline assignment: CDR1 MDHEN and CDR2 SYDVKM. The ends were cut back, 3 bases at V and 5 bases at J, with 13 bases in the middle. CDR3 length: 14 residues. The CDR3 coding sequence is TGTGCCAGCAGTTTCCCTAGTCGTGATGAGACCCAGTACTTC. This gives the protein CASSFPSRDETQYF.

This chain connects TRBV30 to TRBJ2-5; D remains unclear. Trimming pared 0 bases from V and 1 base from J, leaving 6 bases between. Germline V gene lookup returns CDR1 GTSNPN and CDR2 SVGIG (reference sequence). The CDR3 runs to 13 residues. In DNA, the CDR3 is TGTGCCTGGAGTGTACTTGCCCAAGAGACCCAGTACTTC. Protein product: CAWSVLAQETQYF.

The chain combines TRBV28 with TRBJ2-7, with D tentatively TRBD1 or TRBD2 (5 bases each). Germline CDR1 MDHEN, CDR2 SYDVKM. The V end was cut by 0 bases, the J end by 5 bases, with 5 bases between. The CDR3 runs to 12 residues. This CDR3 reads CASSLWGDEQYF. DNA for the CDR3: TGTGCCAGCAGTTTATGGGGGGACGAGCAGTACTTC.

This chain connects TRBV7-2 to TRBJ1-2; TRBD1 is a possible D gene (5 bases). The V gene's germline CDR1 is SGHTA and CDR2 FQGNSA. The CDR3 consists of 13 residues. Trimming took 8 bases from V and 6 from J, leaving 16 bases between them. Here the CDR3 reads CASSPGGGDGYTF. In nucleotides, the CDR3 is TGTGCCAGCTCACCGGGCGGGGGAGATGGCTACACCTTC.

This chain connects TRBV5-1 to TRBJ2-2, with D unclear. The germline CDR1 and CDR2 sequences are SGHRS and YFSETQ. The CDR3 covers 18 residues. Trimming removed 0 bases from V and 7 bases from J, with 22 bases in between. In DNA form, the CDR3 reads TGCGCCAGCAGCTTGGGTCTTTTGGGCCTACGAGGTGGCGGGGAGCTGTTTTTT. It yields the protein CASSLGLLGLRGGGELFF.

The rearrangement joins TRBV19 to TRBJ2-7, with a weak D call TRBD1 (6 bases). This CDR3 spans 14 amino acids. CDR1 is LNHDA, CDR2 SQIVND, per germline (reference sequence). The ends were cut back, 5 bases at V and 2 bases at J, with 13 bases in the middle. CDR3 residues: CASSGTGIPYEQYF. For the CDR3, the DNA is TGTGCCAGTAGTGGTACAGGGATCCCCTACGAGCAGTACTTC.

The V gene is TRBV7-2, the J gene TRBJ2-5; D gene uncertain. With the DNA end fitting TRBJ2-7 better, the J assignment may be wrong. Germline V gene sequence: CDR1 SGHTA, CDR2 FQGNSA. CDR3 length equals 14 residues. CDR3 DNA: TGTGCCAGCAGCCCTGCTAGGTTAGCTTACGAGCAGTACTTC. This codes for CASSPARLAYEQYF.

The genes are TRBV28 and TRBJ2-7, with TRBD1 matching 11 bases. The CDR3 extends over 14 amino acids. From germline, CDR1 is MDHEN and CDR2 SYDVKM. V shed 6 bases and J 1 base; nucleotides not matched to a gene: 2. The CDR3 reads CASRGQGGSYEQYF. CDR3 in DNA: TGTGCCAGCAGGGGACAGGGGGGTTCCTACGAGCAGTACTTC.